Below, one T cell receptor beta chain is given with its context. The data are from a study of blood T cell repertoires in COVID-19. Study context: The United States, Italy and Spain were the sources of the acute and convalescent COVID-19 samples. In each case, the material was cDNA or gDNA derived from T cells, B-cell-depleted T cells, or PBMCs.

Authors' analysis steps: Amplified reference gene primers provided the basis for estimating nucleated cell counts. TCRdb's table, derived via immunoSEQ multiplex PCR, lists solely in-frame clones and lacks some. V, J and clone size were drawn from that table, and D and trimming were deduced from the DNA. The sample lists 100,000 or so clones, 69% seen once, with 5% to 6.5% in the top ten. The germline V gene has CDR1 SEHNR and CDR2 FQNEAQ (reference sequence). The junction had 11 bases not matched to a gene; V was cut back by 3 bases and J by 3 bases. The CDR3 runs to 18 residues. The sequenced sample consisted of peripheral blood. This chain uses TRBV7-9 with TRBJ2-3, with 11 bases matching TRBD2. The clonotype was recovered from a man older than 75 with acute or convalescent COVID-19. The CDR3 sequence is CASSFPSGRSSRTDTQYF. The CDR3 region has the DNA TGTGCCAGCAGCTTCCCTAGCGGGAGGAGTTCGCGTACAGATACGCAGTATTTT. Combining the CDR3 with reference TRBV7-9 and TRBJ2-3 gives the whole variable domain DTGVSQNPRHKITKRGQNVTFRCDPISEHNRLYWYRQTLGQGPEFLTYFQNEAQLEKSRLLSDRFSAERPKGSFSTLEIQRTEQGDSAMYLCASSFPSGRSSRTDTQYFGPGTRLTVL.